Sequencing of this T cell receptor (beta chain) was carried out in a study of cytomegalovirus exposure and HLA in healthy donors. Trimming removed 8 bases from V and 9 bases from J, with 14 bases in between. The germline V gene has CDR1 GTSNPN and CDR2 SVGIG (reference sequence). The CDR3 is 11 amino acids. PCR amplification relied on 60 Vbeta primers (plus 13 Jbeta primers). Assay: immunoSEQ multiplex PCR; the TCRdb copy retains only in-frame clones and omits some. The repertoire includes 45,000 or so clones, around 73% of them detected once, and about 3.2% sits in the top ten. Study-wide points: Researchers catalogued some 160 TCR beta chains as cytomegalovirus-associated. The authors judged a highly shared variant cluster likely a sequencing artifact. According to a later analysis, donors in an Asian-associated ancestry cluster reportedly had fewer N-insertions than the 666-donor mean. A previous analysis found most TCR beta V segments productive roughly 90% or roughly 30% of the time.

Turning to this clone: The antigen is unknown.

The TCR sequence derives from a young woman in good health and CMV-seronegative. The specimen sequenced was PBMCs. J is TRBJ2-1 and V is TRBV30; D is possibly TRBD1 (6 bases). DNA for the CDR3: TGTGCCCTACAGGGAGCGTCTGAGCAGTTCTTC. It specifies CALQGASEQFF.